This T cell receptor (beta chain) was captured in a study of metastatic and nonmetastatic thyroid tumors. Study as a whole: Patients with malignant and benign thyroid disease provided blood and tumor or nodule tissue, whose repertoires were compared.

As to this clone: Its antigen is as yet unknown.

Whole-study results and caveats: The reported finding was significantly higher TCR beta diversity in malignant thyroid tumors relative to benign nodules, in blood and tumor.

Patients had received no treatment of any kind before thyroid surgery. TCRdb re-called the PCR reads via MiXCR. The sample includes some 20,000 clones, 35% to 40% of them seen just once. The receptor was derived from a female donor with papillary thyroid cancer or a benign thyroid nodule (not recorded which). Some clones in this sample may be carry-over from other donors' samples. Sequenced material: tumor tissue.

The CDR3 here is CASFRGQMNTEAFF. CDR3 sequence (DNA): TGTGCCAGCTTCAGGGGGCAGATGAACACTGAAGCTTTCTTT. V and J are TRBV12-3 or TRBV12-4 and TRBJ1-1; 8 bases agree with TRBD1. Trimming at V came to 8 bases and at J to 0 bases, leaving 5 bases not matched to a gene. The CDR3 has 14 residues.